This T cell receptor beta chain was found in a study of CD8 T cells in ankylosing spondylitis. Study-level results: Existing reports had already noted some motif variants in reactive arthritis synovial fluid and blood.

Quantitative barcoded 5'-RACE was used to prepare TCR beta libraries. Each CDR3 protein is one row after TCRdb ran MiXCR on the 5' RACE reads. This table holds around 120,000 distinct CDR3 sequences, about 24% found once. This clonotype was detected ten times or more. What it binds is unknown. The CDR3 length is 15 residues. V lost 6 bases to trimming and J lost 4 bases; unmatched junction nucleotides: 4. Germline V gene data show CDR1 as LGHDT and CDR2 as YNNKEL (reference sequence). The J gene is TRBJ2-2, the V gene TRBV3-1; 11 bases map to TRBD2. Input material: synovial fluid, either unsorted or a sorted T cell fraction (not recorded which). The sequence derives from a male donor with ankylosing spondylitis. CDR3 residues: CASRASGRSTGELFF. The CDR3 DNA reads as TGTGCCAGCAGGGCTAGCGGGAGGTCCACCGGGGAGCTGTTTTTT.